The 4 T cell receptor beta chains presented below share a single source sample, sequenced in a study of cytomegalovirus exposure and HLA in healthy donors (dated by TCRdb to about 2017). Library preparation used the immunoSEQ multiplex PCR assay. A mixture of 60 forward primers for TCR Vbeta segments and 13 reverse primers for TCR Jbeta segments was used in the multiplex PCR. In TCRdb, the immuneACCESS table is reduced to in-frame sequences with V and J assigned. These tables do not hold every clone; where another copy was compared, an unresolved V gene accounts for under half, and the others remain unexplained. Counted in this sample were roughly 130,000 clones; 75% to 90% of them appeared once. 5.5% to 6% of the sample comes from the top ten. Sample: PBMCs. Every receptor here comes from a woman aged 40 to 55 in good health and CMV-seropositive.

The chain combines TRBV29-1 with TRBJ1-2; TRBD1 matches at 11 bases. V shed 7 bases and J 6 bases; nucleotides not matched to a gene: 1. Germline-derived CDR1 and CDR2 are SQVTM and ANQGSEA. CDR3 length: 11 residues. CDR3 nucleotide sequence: TGCAGCGCGGGACAGGGGGATGGCTACACCTTC. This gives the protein CSAGQGDGYTF.

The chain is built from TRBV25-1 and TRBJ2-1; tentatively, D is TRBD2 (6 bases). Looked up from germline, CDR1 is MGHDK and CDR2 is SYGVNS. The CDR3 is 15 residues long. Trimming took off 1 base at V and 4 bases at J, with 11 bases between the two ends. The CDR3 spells CASSELGGAYNEQFF. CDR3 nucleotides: TGTGCCAGCAGTGAATTGGGCGGGGCTTACAATGAGCAGTTCTTC.

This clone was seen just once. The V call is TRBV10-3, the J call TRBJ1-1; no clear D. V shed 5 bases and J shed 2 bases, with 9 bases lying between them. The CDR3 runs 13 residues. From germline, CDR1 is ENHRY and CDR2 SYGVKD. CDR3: CAISTEPNTEAFF. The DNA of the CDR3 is TGTGCCATCAGTACTGAACCTAACACTGAAGCTTTCTTT.

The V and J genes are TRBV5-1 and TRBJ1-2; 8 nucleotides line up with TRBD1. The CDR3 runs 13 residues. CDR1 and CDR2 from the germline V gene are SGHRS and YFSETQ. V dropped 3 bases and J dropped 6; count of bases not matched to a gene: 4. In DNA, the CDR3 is TGCGCCAGCAGCTGGACAGGGCGCAATGGCTACACCTTC. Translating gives CASSWTGRNGYTF.